Presented here are 23 T cell receptor beta chains from one specimen sequenced in a study of T cell responses to AZD1222 COVID-19 vaccine. Measured with immunoSEQ multiplex PCR; TCRdb has only the in-frame clones, and not every one. The sample carries about 100,000 clones, approximately 86% recorded once. The specimen comprised peripheral blood, sampled on day 0 of AZD1222 vaccination. All receptors derive from an adult in good health.

The V and J genes are TRBV27 and TRBJ1-1; a possible D gene is TRBD1 (5 bases). Germline CDR1 reads MNHEY; CDR2 reads SMNVEV (reference sequence). V was shortened by 7 bases and J by 4 bases, with 13 bases between the two germline ends. CDR3 length: 13 amino acids. CDR3 protein: CASMKGWGTEAFF. In DNA form, the CDR3 reads TGTGCCAGCATGAAGGGGTGGGGCACTGAAGCTTTCTTT.

This clone appeared once. In DNA, the CDR3 is TGTGCCAGCAGCTTGTGGCAGGGGCGATGGTGGGATCAGCCCCAGCATTTT. Residues: CASSLWQGRWWDQPQHF. This chain uses TRBV5-8 with TRBJ1-5; weak D call: TRBD1 (6 bases). V lost 1 base, J lost 5 bases, and 19 bases lay in between. The CDR3 covers 17 residues. Per germline, CDR1 SGHTS and CDR2 YDEGEE.

The rearrangement links TRBV4-3 to TRBJ1-2, with D perhaps matching TRBD1 (5 bases). The CDR3 runs 16 residues. CDR1 is LGHNA and CDR2 is YSLEER in the germline V gene. Trimming shortened V by 0 bases and J by 6 bases, and 17 bases separated the two germline ends. The CDR3 reads CASSQDMGTPTHGYTF. CDR3 bases: TGCGCCAGCAGCCAAGATATGGGGACCCCCACCCATGGCTACACCTTC.

The chain joins TRBV5-4 to TRBJ2-5, with D possibly TRBD2 on 6 matching bases. Germline values: CDR1 SGHNT, CDR2 YYREEE (reference sequence). CDR3 length: 16 amino acids. V gave up 0 bases and J gave up 5 bases, with 17 bases separating them. The CDR3 bases are TGTGCCAGCAGCTTGGTGGCAGGGTCGGGGGTGGAGACCCAGTACTTC. Translation gives CASSLVAGSGVETQYF.

The chain combines TRBV12-5 with TRBJ2-3; D may be TRBD1 or TRBD2 (5 bases each). The CDR3 is 14 amino acids. V was shortened by 9 bases and J by 4 bases, with 17 bases between the two germline ends. The germline V gene encodes CDR1 LGHNT and CDR2 FRNRAP. The CDR3, as DNA: TGTGCTAGCGGGATATGGGGGTTCGCAGATACGCAGTATTTT. Translating it yields CASGIWGFADTQYF.

This clone has only a few counts. The chain links TRBV19 to TRBJ2-2, with 12 bases lining up with TRBD2. The CDR3 loop spans 15 amino acids. The junction had 5 bases not matched to a gene; V was cut back by 8 bases and J by 4 bases. Germline CDR1 LNHDA, CDR2 SQIVND (reference sequence). The CDR3, as DNA: TGTGCCAGTGCCTCGGGACTAGCGGGCACCGGGGAGCTGTTTTTT. This translates into CASASGLAGTGELFF.

The V and J genes are TRBV6-5 and TRBJ1-6; D is unclear. V was cut by 3 bases and J by 7 bases, with 7 bases left in between. Germline V gene sequence: CDR1 MNHEY, CDR2 SVGAGI. The CDR3 extends over 13 amino acids. CDR3 nucleotides: TGTGCCAGCAGTTATGGTCTCAATTCACCCCTCCACTTT. Protein sequence: CASSYGLNSPLHF.

The rearrangement joins TRBV19 to TRBJ2-1; D ambiguous. Looked up from germline, CDR1 is LNHDA and CDR2 is SQIVND (reference sequence). V lost 10 bases, J lost 4 bases, and 14 bases lay in between. The CDR3 has 13 residues. In nucleotides, the CDR3 is TGTGCCACCACCCCCGGGCGATACAATGAGCAGTTCTTC. Protein product: CATTPGRYNEQFF.

This chain connects TRBV19 to TRBJ1-1; D is uncertain. CDR1 is LNHDA and CDR2 is SQIVND in the germline V gene (reference sequence). This CDR3 region has 15 residues. V lost 8 bases to trimming and J lost 2 bases, with 18 bases between them. The CDR3 nucleotides read TGTGCCAGTGCGCTGGCCAAACTGGGAAACACTGAAGCTTTCTTT. This translates into CASALAKLGNTEAFF.

The chain joins TRBV29-1 to TRBJ1-3, with a tentative D call TRBD1 (6 bases). The V gene lost 2 bases and the J gene lost 4 bases, with 18 bases spanning the gap. The CDR3 sequence is 16 residues long. Germline CDR1 reads SQVTM; CDR2 reads ANQGSEA. CDR3 region: CSVEFYVSGGGNTIYF. The CDR3 DNA reads TGCAGCGTTGAATTTTATGTCAGCGGGGGCGGAAACACCATATATTTT.

The gene calls are TRBV10-2 and TRBJ1-5; D is unresolved. The germline V and J ends were trimmed by 7 bases and 3 bases, with 10 bases remaining between them. CDR1 and CDR2 (germline): WSHSY, SAAADI. CDR3 length equals 13 residues. CDR3 protein: CASNGQPNQPQHF. CDR3 sequence (DNA): TGCGCCAGCAACGGGCAGCCCAATCAGCCCCAGCATTTT.

This rearrangement joins TRBV29-1 to TRBJ2-7, with a possible D match to TRBD2 (5 bases). Trimming left V 0 bases short and J 7 bases short, with 13 bases between. Germline-derived CDR1 and CDR2 are SQVTM and ANQGSEA. The CDR3 is 13 amino acids. The CDR3 DNA is TGCAGCGTTGAAGAAGCGTCGGGGTTTGAGCAGTACTTC. This encodes CSVEEASGFEQYF.

This chain's CDR3 is CASSQGTDYEQYF. The CDR3, as DNA: TGTGCCAGCAGCCAAGGGACCGATTACGAGCAGTACTTC. V gene TRBV4-2 combines with J gene TRBJ2-7, with D unresolved. With 1 base removed from V and 4 bases from J, the gap between germline ends came to 8 bases. The germline gives CDR1 LGHNA, CDR2 YNFKEQ. The CDR3 runs to 13 residues.

J is TRBJ1-5 and V is TRBV15, with D unresolved. Germline lookup yields CDR1 LNHNV and CDR2 YYDKDF (reference sequence). This CDR3 has 13 residues. Trimming took off 0 bases at V and 8 bases at J, with 8 bases between the two ends. This CDR3 is CATSRDYPEPQHF. For the CDR3, the DNA is TGTGCCACCAGCAGAGATTACCCTGAGCCCCAGCATTTT.

The chain links TRBV19 to TRBJ1-6; D gene unclear. The CDR3 is 16 amino acids. V was trimmed by 4 bases and J by 5 bases, leaving 15 bases between them. Germline V gives CDR1 LNHDA, CDR2 SQIVND (reference sequence). CDR3 residues: CASSTAGWPDNSPLHF. CDR3 DNA sequence: TGTGCCAGTAGTACAGCCGGATGGCCGGATAATTCACCCCTCCACTTT.

The V and J genes are TRBV9 and TRBJ2-1; 8 bases fit TRBD2. The V and J ends lost 0 bases and 0 bases, in that order; junction bases with no gene match: 14. The CDR3 is made up of 20 amino acids. Germline V gene sequence: CDR1 SGDLS, CDR2 YYNGEE. The CDR3 reads CASSVGLGGAAPSSYNEQFF. The CDR3 DNA reads TGTGCCAGCAGCGTAGGTCTCGGGGGGGCTGCCCCCAGCTCCTACAATGAGCAGTTCTTC.

The rearrangement links TRBV11-2 to TRBJ2-1, with no clear D. This CDR3 comprises 14 residues. Germline-derived CDR1 and CDR2 are SGHAT and FQNNGV. Trimming took 1 base from V and 4 from J, leaving 8 bases between them. The CDR3 nucleotides read TGTGCCAGCAGCTTAGTGGCAGCTTACAATGAGCAGTTCTTC. Translating it yields CASSLVAAYNEQFF.

The genes are TRBV4-1 and TRBJ1-2, with D possibly TRBD1 on 5 matching bases. The CDR3 sequence is 18 residues long. Germline CDR1 and CDR2: MGHRA and YSYEKL. Trimming removed 5 bases at V and 0 bases at J, with 22 bases between. DNA of the CDR3: TGCGCCAGCAGCATCTCTCCGGGACGGGATGAAGCTAACTATGGCTACACCTTC. Protein sequence: CASSISPGRDEANYGYTF.

The chain carries TRBV4-1 and TRBJ2-7; D is unresolved. This CDR3 has 18 residues. Germline-derived CDR1 and CDR2 are MGHRA and YSYEKL. V was cut by 1 base and J by 0 bases, with 19 bases left in between. CDR3 bases: TGCGCCAGCAGCCAAGGGCCGGAGACACTTACCAGCTCCTACGAGCAGTACTTC. Translation gives CASSQGPETLTSSYEQYF.

This rearrangement joins TRBV2 to TRBJ2-7; the match to TRBD2 covers 8 bases. The CDR3 spans 14 residues. The germline V gene encodes CDR1 SNHLY and CDR2 FYNNEI. V was pared by 6 bases and J by 1 base, with 5 bases of the junction left unmatched. The CDR3 DNA reads TGTGCCAGCAGCCGCCAGCGGGAGTCCTACGAGCAGTACTTC. Protein product: CASSRQRESYEQYF.

The J gene is TRBJ2-7, the V gene TRBV27; D may be TRBD2 (6 bases). This CDR3 has 19 residues. With 0 bases removed from V and 6 bases from J, the gap between germline ends came to 27 bases. From germline, CDR1 is MNHEY and CDR2 SMNVEV (reference sequence). CDR3 DNA sequence: TGTGCCAGCAGTTTATCGCCGCGGGGACTGGGAGGTCTCCCTGGCGAGCAGTACTTC. Translating gives CASSLSPRGLGGLPGEQYF.

The chain's CDR3 is CASSAGGPSSEQYF. CDR3 coding DNA: TGTGCCAGCAGCGCGGGGGGGCCCTCATCCGAGCAGTACTTC. V gene TRBV9 combines with J gene TRBJ2-7; 8 bases align to TRBD2. Germline V gene sequence: CDR1 SGDLS, CDR2 YYNGEE. The CDR3 contains 14 residues. V shed 3 bases, J shed 6 bases, and the junction held 8 bases outside the gene matches.

The V gene is TRBV11-3, the J gene TRBJ2-7; 8 nucleotides line up with TRBD2. The V and J ends lost 3 bases and 4 bases, in that order; junction bases with no gene match: 8. This CDR3 contains 15 residues. Germline-derived CDR1 and CDR2 are SGHNT and YENEEA. CDR3 residues: CASSFRTSGWYEQYF. The CDR3 DNA follows: TGTGCCAGCAGCTTTCGCACTAGCGGATGGTACGAGCAGTACTTC.